The 20 T cell receptor beta chains in this list originate from one sample, sequenced in a study of identical twins. From the 5' RACE reads, TCRdb called clonotypes with MiXCR, one entry per CDR3 protein. Counted here are hundreds of thousands of distinct CDR3 sequences, roughly 7% occurring once; the ten biggest clones make up roughly 3.6%. The same data also went into a second study, on yellow fever vaccine responses in identical twins.

Sequenced: memory (CD45RO+) T cells sorted from blood. The receptors derive from a woman aged 18-29 years in good health.

The table lists this clonotype with many counts. The chain has TRBV5-1 and TRBJ2-1, with 14 bases lining up with TRBD2. V trimming: 3 bases; J trimming: 10 bases; junction bases outside the gene matches: 15. In germline, CDR1 is SGHRS, CDR2 YFSETQ. This CDR3 is 18 amino acids long. The CDR3 region is CASSWTTGTSGGYGEQFF. CDR3 sequence (DNA): TGCGCCAGCAGCTGGACGACCGGGACTAGCGGGGGATATGGCGAGCAGTTCTTC.

Many counts were recorded for this clonotype. Written as DNA, the CDR3 is TGCAGTGCTGGAAAAGGGTCTTGGGGAGCGGGCGAGCAGTTCTTC. It codes for CSAGKGSWGAGEQFF. The chain couples TRBV20-1 to TRBJ2-1; a possible D gene is TRBD2 (6 bases). CDR1 and CDR2 from the germline V gene are DFQATT and SNEGSKA (reference sequence). The V end lost 5 bases, the J end lost 10 bases, and 24 bases lay between the germline ends. The CDR3 contains 15 residues.

V is TRBV4-2 and J is TRBJ2-1; TRBD1 agrees at 7 bases. Germline V gives CDR1 LGHNA, CDR2 YNFKEQ. The CDR3 has 16 residues. J lost 4 bases, V lost 0 bases, and 6 bases had no gene match. The CDR3 spells CASSQDEAGGYNEQFF. CDR3 bases: TGTGCCAGCAGCCAAGACGAGGCAGGGGGATACAATGAGCAGTTCTTC.

There are a few counts of this clonotype. The chain has TRBV18 and TRBJ1-2; D is ambiguous. The V and J ends lost 0 bases and 3 bases respectively, with 8 bases between them. Per the germline V gene, CDR1 is KGHSH and CDR2 is LQKENI. This CDR3 contains 14 residues. DNA of the CDR3: TGTGCCAGCTCACCACCGACGGGGTACTATGGCTACACCTTC. It translates to CASSPPTGYYGYTF.

This clonotype was detected many times. The chain employs TRBV5-4 and TRBJ2-3, with TRBD1 as a possible D gene (6 bases). The germline gives CDR1 SGHNT, CDR2 YYREEE (reference sequence). The CDR3 loop spans 16 amino acids. Trimming cost V 2 bases and J 3 bases, with 16 bases left between them. CDR3: CASSFLRQELTDTQYF. As DNA, the CDR3 is TGTGCCAGCAGCTTCCTACGACAGGAGCTGACAGATACGCAGTATTTT.

The rearrangement joins TRBV5-1 to TRBJ2-3; D is ambiguous. Between the trimmed V and J ends, which lost 0 bases and 4 bases, there was a span of 6 bases. There are 13 residues in the CDR3. Germline values: CDR1 SGHRS, CDR2 YFSETQ. The CDR3 loop reads CASSLAFSDTQYF. CDR3 sequence (DNA): TGCGCCAGCAGCTTGGCCTTCTCAGATACGCAGTATTTT. Based on the CDR3 plus reference TRBV5-1 and TRBJ2-3, the full variable domain is KAGVTQTPRYLIKTRGQQVTLSCSPISGHRSVSWYQQTPGQGLQFLFEYFSETQRNKGNFPGRFSGRQFSNSRSEMNVSTLELGDSALYLCASSLAFSDTQYFGPGTRLTVL.

This chain links TRBV5-1 with TRBJ1-4; the match to TRBD1 covers 9 bases. CDR1 and CDR2 (germline): SGHRS, YFSETQ. This CDR3 is built from 17 residues. The trim removed 4 bases at V and 7 bases at J, leaving 14 bases unmatched. The CDR3 bases are TGCGCCAGCAGCCCTTTTCTGACCGGGACAGGGTCTGAAAAACTGTTTTTT. Translation: CASSPFLTGTGSEKLFF.

At least ten counts were recorded for this clonotype. The V call is TRBV29-1, the J call TRBJ2-5, with D uncertain. Germline values: CDR1 SQVTM, CDR2 ANQGSEA. The germline V and J ends were trimmed by 4 bases and 0 bases, with 6 bases remaining between them. CDR3 length: 12 residues. For the CDR3, the DNA is TGCAGCGTTGTTGGGCACCAAGAGACCCAGTACTTC. This encodes CSVVGHQETQYF.

In this sample, this clonotype turned up a few times. V gene TRBV24-1 combines with J gene TRBJ2-3, with 10 bases aligning to TRBD2. The CDR3 is 19 amino acids. The V and J ends lost 2 bases and 1 base, in that order; junction bases with no gene match: 11. In germline, CDR1 is KGHDR, CDR2 SFDVKD. The CDR3 DNA reads as TGTGCCACCAGTGATTGGAGCGGGGGGGAGATGTTTGGCACAGATACGCAGTATTTT. Amino acid sequence: CATSDWSGGEMFGTDTQYF.

This clonotype occurred many times. The genes are TRBV7-3 and TRBJ2-7, with 10 bases aligning to TRBD1. Germline V gives CDR1 SGHTA, CDR2 FQGTGA. This CDR3 is 17 amino acids long. V shed 2 bases and J 7 bases; nucleotides not matched to a gene: 14. DNA of the CDR3: TGTGCCAGCAGCTTAGACACCGGGACAGGGGCGTTGAGGGAGCAGTACTTC. This sequence encodes CASSLDTGTGALREQYF.

Comments on this clonotype: This clone may be a read error of a much larger clone one base away. The rearrangement joins TRBV3-1 to TRBJ2-2, with D possibly being TRBD2 (6 bases). V was pared by 4 bases and J by 9 bases, with 15 bases between. The germline gives CDR1 LGHDT, CDR2 YNNKEL (reference sequence). CDR3 length equals 14 residues. CDR3 in DNA: TGTGCCAGCAGCCCGGACTATTTAACCAGGGAGCTGTTTTTT. Translated, it gives CASSPDYLTRELFF.

This clonotype was counted many times. The chain's CDR3 is CSAYQGNENGYTF. The CDR3 nucleotides are TGCAGTGCTTATCAGGGGAATGAAAATGGCTACACCTTC. The genes are TRBV20-1 and TRBJ1-2, with D tentatively TRBD1 (6 bases). Germline CDR1 DFQATT, CDR2 SNEGSKA (reference sequence). V lost 5 bases, J lost 6 bases, and 16 bases lay in between. This CDR3 comprises 13 residues.

This clonotype appeared many times. The chain links TRBV28 to TRBJ1-1, with D maybe TRBD1 (5 bases). The V end was cut by 5 bases, the J end by 1 base, with 23 bases between. The CDR3 length is 18 residues. CDR1 and CDR2 from the germline V gene are MDHEN and SYDVKM. This chain's CDR3 is CASSKARRDARRNTEAFF. The CDR3 coding sequence is TGTGCCAGCAGTAAAGCCCGCCGGGACGCTCGGAGGAACACTGAAGCTTTCTTT.

This clonotype has ten or more counts. The chain links TRBV4-1 to TRBJ2-7; 10 nucleotides match TRBD2. Losses at the gene ends were 0 bases for V and 6 bases for J; bases not matched to a gene: 11. CDR3 size: 17 residues. Germline V gene lookup returns CDR1 MGHRA and CDR2 YSYEKL. CDR3 in amino acids: CASSQDRASGSRGEQYF. CDR3 coding DNA: TGCGCCAGCAGCCAAGATAGGGCTAGCGGGAGTAGGGGCGAGCAGTACTTC.

The rearrangement uses TRBV6-1 and TRBJ2-7, with TRBD1 as a possible D gene (5 bases). Germline-derived CDR1 and CDR2 are MNHNS and SASEGT. The CDR3 is made up of 14 amino acids. V lost 6 bases and J lost 3, with 15 bases in between. Here the CDR3 DNA reads TGTGCCAGCAGGAGACAGCAGTCGGTCTACGAGCAGTACGTC. This translates into CASRRQQSVYEQYV.

In this sample, this clonotype turned up a few times. V usage is TRBV3-1 and J usage is TRBJ1-2, with D maybe TRBD1 (5 bases). V was trimmed by 4 bases and J by 1 base, leaving 10 bases between them. From germline, CDR1 is LGHDT and CDR2 YNNKEL (reference sequence). The CDR3 totals 14 residues. CDR3 sequence reads: CASSPGGRNYGYTF. The CDR3 DNA is TGTGCCAGCAGCCCCGGGGGTCGTAACTATGGCTACACCTTC. The variable domain in full, completed from reference TRBV3-1 and TRBJ1-2, reads DTAVSQTPKYLVTQMGNDKSIKCEQNLGHDTMYWYKQDSKKFLKIMFSYNNKELIINETVPNRFSPKSPDKAHLNLHINSLELGDSAVYFCASSPGGRNYGYTFGSGTRLTVV.

This clonotype was found a few times. The V call is TRBV20-1, the J call TRBJ2-1; TRBD1 agrees at 8 bases. This CDR3 contains 16 residues. Germline V gene sequence: CDR1 DFQATT, CDR2 SNEGSKA (reference sequence). The trim removed 6 bases at V and 0 bases at J, leaving 10 bases unmatched. Written as DNA, the CDR3 is TGCAGTGCACCCCCCCGACAGGGGAGCTCCTACAATGAGCAGTTCTTC. It is translated as CSAPPRQGSSYNEQFF.

This clonotype was observed a few times. V gene TRBV28 combines with J gene TRBJ2-2; 9 nucleotides line up with TRBD1. Unmatched junction bases numbered 6, after V lost 8 bases and J lost 5 bases. The CDR3 covers 14 residues. Germline-derived CDR1 and CDR2 are MDHEN and SYDVKM. The CDR3 coding sequence is TGTGCCAGCTCCAGGACAGGGGAAACCGGGGAGCTGTTTTTT. Amino acid sequence: CASSRTGETGELFF.

This clonotype showed up many times. This chain joins TRBV5-1 and TRBJ2-7; the D is unclear. Germline V gene sequence: CDR1 SGHRS, CDR2 YFSETQ. The CDR3 runs to 15 residues. Deletions cut 0 bases from V and 0 bases from J, with 10 bases between. As DNA, the CDR3 is TGCGCCAGCAGCTTGGTTGGTTCGAGCTCCTACGAGCAGTACGTC. It yields the protein CASSLVGSSSYEQYV.

This clonotype was observed a handful of times. The V call is TRBV19, the J call TRBJ2-7, with D maybe TRBD1 (6 bases). The germline V gene encodes CDR1 LNHDA and CDR2 SQIVND (reference sequence). V was shortened by 4 bases and J by 3 bases, with 10 bases between the two germline ends. The CDR3 has 13 amino acids. CDR3 in amino acids: CASSRDKGYEQYV. Here the CDR3 DNA reads TGTGCCAGTAGTAGGGACAAAGGCTACGAGCAGTACGTC.